This T cell receptor (beta chain) was recorded in a study of Ad26.COV2.S vaccination and SARS-CoV-2 variants. Study in general: The authors gave Ad26.COV2.S intramuscularly, either once or twice 56 days apart.

The protocol was immunoSEQ multiplex PCR, while the TCRdb copy is restricted to in-frame clones and leaves out a portion. Of some 350,000 clones listed, 70% to 90% are singletons. General observations from the study: Reported findings describe substantial breadth in spike-specific CD8+ and CD4+ T cell responses following vaccination.

Germline loops: CDR1 KGHSH, CDR2 LQKENI. V lost 2 bases, J lost 3 bases, and 12 bases stayed unmatched. This CDR3 contains 18 residues. A word on this clone: Its cognate antigen is unknown.

This sample's treatment: roughly 19 received Ad26.COV2.S at low or high dose, single or two shots; 5 received placebo; per-sample allocation not given. The study sampled participants on day 63 after the first vaccine or placebo injection. Cohort 1b enrolled adults aged 18-55 years in Boston. The rearrangement links TRBV18 to TRBJ1-1; 10 nucleotides match TRBD1. The TCR originated in a person aged 18-65 years who received the Ad26.COV2.S COVID-19 vaccine or a placebo. The sample here was peripheral blood, taken in a trial of Ad26.COV2.S vaccine versus placebo. This CDR3 is CASSPSQSVGTGDTEAFF. CDR3 in DNA: TGTGCCAGCTCACCAAGTCAATCTGTTGGGACAGGGGACACTGAAGCTTTCTTT.